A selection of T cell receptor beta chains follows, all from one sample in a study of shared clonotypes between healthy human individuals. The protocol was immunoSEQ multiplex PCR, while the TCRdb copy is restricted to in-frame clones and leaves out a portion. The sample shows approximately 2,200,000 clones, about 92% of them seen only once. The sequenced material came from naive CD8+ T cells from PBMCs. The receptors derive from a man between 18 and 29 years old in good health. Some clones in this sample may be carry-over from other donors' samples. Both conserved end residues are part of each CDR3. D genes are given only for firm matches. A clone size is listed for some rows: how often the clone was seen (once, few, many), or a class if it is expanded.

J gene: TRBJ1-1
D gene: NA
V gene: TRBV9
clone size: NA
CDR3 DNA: TGTGCCAGCAGCGTAGGAAAGGGGAACACTGAAGCTTTCTTT
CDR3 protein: CASSVGKGNTEAFF

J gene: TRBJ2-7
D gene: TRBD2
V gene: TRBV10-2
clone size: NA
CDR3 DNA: TGCGCCAGCAGTAACGTAGCGGGAGGGGAGTACGAGCAGTACTTC
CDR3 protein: CASSNVAGGEYEQYF

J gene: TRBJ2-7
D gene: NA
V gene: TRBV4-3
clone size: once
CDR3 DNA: TGCGCCAGCAGCCAAGATGGGGGGTGGGCCGAGCAGTACTTC
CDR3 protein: CASSQDGGWAEQYF

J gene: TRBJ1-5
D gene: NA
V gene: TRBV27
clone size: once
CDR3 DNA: TGTGCCAGCAGTTTATCAGGGCTAAATCAGCCCCAGCATTTT
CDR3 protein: CASSLSGLNQPQHF

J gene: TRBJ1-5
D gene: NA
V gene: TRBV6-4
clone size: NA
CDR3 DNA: TGTGCCAGCAGTGGACAAGATCAGCCCCAGCATTTT
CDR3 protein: CASSGQDQPQHF

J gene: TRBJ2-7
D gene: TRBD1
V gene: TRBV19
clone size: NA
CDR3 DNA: TGTGCCAGTAGTCCCAGGACAGGGTGGTCCTACGAGCAGTACTTC
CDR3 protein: CASSPRTGWSYEQYF

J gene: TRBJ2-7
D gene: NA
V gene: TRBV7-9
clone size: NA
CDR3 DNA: TGTGCCAGCAGCTTTGGGCTAACCCACCACGAGCAGTACTTC
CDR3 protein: CASSFGLTHHEQYF

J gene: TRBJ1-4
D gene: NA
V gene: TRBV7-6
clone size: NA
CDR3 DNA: TGTGCCAGCAGCTCCCTAGAGAATGAAAAACTGTTTTTT
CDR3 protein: CASSSLENEKLFF

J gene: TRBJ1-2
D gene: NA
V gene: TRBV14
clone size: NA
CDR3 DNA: TGTGCCAGCAGCGGCTCCGTCTGGGGCTACACCTTC
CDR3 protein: CASSGSVWGYTF

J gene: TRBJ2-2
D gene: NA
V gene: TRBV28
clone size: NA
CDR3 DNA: TGTGCCAGCAGTACCCGGGACTCCTTCACCGGGGAGCTGTTTTTT
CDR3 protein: CASSTRDSFTGELFF

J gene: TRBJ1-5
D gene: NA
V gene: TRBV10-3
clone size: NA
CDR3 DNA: TGTGCCATCAGTGAATCGGAGGGTTTGGATCAGCCCCAGCATTTT
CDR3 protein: CAISESEGLDQPQHF

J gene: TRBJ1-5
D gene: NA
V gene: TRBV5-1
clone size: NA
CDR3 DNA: TGCGCCAGCAGCTTGCCCTCGGTGGGCAATCAGCCCCAGCATTTT
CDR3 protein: CASSLPSVGNQPQHF

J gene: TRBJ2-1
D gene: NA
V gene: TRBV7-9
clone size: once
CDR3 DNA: TGTGCCAGCAGCTCCCCCACTAAAGCCTACAATGAGCAGTTCTTC
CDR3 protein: CASSSPTKAYNEQFF

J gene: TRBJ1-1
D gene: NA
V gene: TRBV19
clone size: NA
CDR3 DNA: TGTGCCAGTACAAAGGGAACTGAAGCTTTCTTT
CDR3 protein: CASTKGTEAFF

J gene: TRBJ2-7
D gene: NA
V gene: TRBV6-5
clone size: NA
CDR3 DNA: TGTGCCAGCAGTTATGGACGGGACTCCCCGGGCGAGCAGTACTTC
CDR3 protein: CASSYGRDSPGEQYF

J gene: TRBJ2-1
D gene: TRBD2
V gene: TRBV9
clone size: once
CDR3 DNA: TGTGCCAGCAGCGTAGGGAGCGGGAGTAGGAATGAGCAGTTCTTC
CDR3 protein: CASSVGSGSRNEQFF

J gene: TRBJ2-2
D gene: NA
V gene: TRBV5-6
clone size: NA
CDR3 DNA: TGTGCCAGCAGCTTTCAAGGAGGATTCGGGGAGCTGTTTTTT
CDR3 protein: CASSFQGGFGELFF

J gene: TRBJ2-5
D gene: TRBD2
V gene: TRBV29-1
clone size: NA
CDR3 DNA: TGCAGCGTGTGGTTGGCGGGAGGAATCCAAGAGACCCAGTACTTC
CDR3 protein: CSVWLAGGIQETQYF

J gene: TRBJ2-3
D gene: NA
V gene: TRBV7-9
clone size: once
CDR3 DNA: TGTGCCAGCAGCCTAATCCGGGACACCTCCATAGGTGATACGCAGTATTTT
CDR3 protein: CASSLIRDTSIGDTQYF

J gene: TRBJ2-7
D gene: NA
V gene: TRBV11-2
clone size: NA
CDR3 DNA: TGTGCCAGCAGCTTAGGGGGACTCTACGAGCAGTACTTC
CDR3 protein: CASSLGGLYEQYF

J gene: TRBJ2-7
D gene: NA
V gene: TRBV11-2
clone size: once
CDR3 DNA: TGTGCCAGCAGCTTAGCTACCTACGAGCAGTACTTC
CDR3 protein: CASSLATYEQYF

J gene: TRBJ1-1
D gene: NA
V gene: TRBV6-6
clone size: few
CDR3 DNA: TGTGCCAGCAGTTACTCAGCGCTCTGGAACACTGAAGCTTTCTTT
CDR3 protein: CASSYSALWNTEAFF

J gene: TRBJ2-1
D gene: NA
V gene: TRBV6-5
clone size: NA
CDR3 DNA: TGTGCCAGCAGTTACTCGTATAGTGGAGCCCCCGAGCAGTTCTTC
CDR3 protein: CASSYSYSGAPEQFF

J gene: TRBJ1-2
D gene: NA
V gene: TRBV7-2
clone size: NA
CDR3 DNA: TGTGCCAGCAGCCTTTCTCCCGCTCAGGAGGCTTTCTATGGCTACACCTTC
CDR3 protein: CASSLSPAQEAFYGYTF

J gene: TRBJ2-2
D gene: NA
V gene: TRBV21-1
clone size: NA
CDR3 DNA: TGTGCCAGCAGCACGGGACTAGCGTATACCGGGGAGCTGTTTTTT
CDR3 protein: CASSTGLAYTGELFF

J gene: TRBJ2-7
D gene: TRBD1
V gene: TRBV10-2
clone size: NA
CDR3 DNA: TGCGCCAGCGGGACAGGGTTCCCGTACGAGCAGTACTTC
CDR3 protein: CASGTGFPYEQYF

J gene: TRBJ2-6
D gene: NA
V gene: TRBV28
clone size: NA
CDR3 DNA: TGTGCCAGCAGTTTAAATTGGGGCCAGATCTCTGGGGCCAACGTCCTGACTTTC
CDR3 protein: CASSLNWGQISGANVLTF

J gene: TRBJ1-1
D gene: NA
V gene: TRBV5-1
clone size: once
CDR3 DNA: TGCGCCAGCAGCTCCACAACTGAAGCTTTCTTT
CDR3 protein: CASSSTTEAFF

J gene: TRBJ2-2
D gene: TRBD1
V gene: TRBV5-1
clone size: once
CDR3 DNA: TGCGCCAGCAGCTGGACAGGGCAAGGGGAGCTGTTTTTT
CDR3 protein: CASSWTGQGELFF

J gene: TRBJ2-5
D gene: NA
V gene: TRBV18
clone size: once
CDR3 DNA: TGTGCCAGCTCACCACCGTGGCGGATCCAAGAGACCCAGTACTTC
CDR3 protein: CASSPPWRIQETQYF

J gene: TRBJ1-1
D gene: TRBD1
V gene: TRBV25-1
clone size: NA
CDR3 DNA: TGTGCCAGCGGAAGCACAGGGGGCCCTGAAGCTTTCTTT
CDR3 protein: CASGSTGGPEAFF

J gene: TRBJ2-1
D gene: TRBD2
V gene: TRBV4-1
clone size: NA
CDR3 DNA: TGCGCCAGCAGCCAAGTCGTCCGGGAGGGTTACAATGAGCAGTTCTTC
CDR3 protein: CASSQVVREGYNEQFF

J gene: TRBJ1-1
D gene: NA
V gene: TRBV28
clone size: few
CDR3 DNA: TGTGCCAGCAGTTCCCCCGGGAACCTGAACACTGAAGCTTTCTTT
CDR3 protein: CASSSPGNLNTEAFF

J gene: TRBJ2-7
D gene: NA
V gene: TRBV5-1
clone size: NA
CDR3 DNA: TGCGCCAGCAGCCTGACGGGGCGGAGCTACGAGCAGTACTTC
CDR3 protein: CASSLTGRSYEQYF

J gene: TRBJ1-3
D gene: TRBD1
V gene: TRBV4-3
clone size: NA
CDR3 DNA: TGCGCCAGCAGCCAAGACGGACAGGGGGCTGGAAACACCATATATTTT
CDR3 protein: CASSQDGQGAGNTIYF

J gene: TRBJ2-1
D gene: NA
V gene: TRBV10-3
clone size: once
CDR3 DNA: TGTGCCACGGAGCCTCCGCTGGGCCATGAGCAGTTCTTC
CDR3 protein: CATEPPLGHEQFF

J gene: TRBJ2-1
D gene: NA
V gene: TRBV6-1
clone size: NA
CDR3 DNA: TGTGCCAGCATCCCGGGGCTAGCGTTTTACAATGAGCAGTTCTTC
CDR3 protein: CASIPGLAFYNEQFF

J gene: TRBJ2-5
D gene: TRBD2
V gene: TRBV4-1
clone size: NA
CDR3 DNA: TGCGCCAGCAGCCAAGGGCCGGGACTAGCGAAAGAGACCCAGTACTTC
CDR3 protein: CASSQGPGLAKETQYF

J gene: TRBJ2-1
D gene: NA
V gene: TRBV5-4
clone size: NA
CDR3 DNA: TGTGCCAGCAGCCCGGAGGCCTGGCCGAATGAGCAGTTCTTC
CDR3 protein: CASSPEAWPNEQFF

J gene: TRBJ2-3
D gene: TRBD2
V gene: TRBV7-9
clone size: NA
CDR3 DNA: TGTGCCAGCAGCTTACTGGTCGGTAGCGGGGGTTACACAGATACGCAGTATTTT
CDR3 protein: CASSLLVGSGGYTDTQYF

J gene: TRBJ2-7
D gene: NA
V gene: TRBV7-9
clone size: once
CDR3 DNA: TGTGCCAGCAGCTTTACAGTCTACGAGCAGTACTTC
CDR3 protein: CASSFTVYEQYF

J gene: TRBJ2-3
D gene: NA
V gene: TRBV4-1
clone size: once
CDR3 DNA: TGCGCCAGCAGCCAAGAGGGACATCACACAGATACGCAGTATTTT
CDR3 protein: CASSQEGHHTDTQYF